This entry lists 18 T cell receptor beta chains sequenced from one sample in a study of cytomegalovirus exposure and HLA in healthy donors. The PCR employed 60 Vbeta primers together with 13 Jbeta primers. Some clones are missing from TCRdb's copy, which holds only in-frame ones; the method was immunoSEQ multiplex PCR. Found here are about 160,000 clones, about 80% of them singletons; the top ten hold approximately 8.7%. Input material: PBMCs. The receptors shown here come from a young man in good health and CMV-seropositive.

The chain couples TRBV5-4 to TRBJ2-5, with TRBD2 matching 15 bases. The CDR3 length is 20 residues. The V gene's germline CDR1 is SGHNT and CDR2 YYREEE (reference sequence). The trim removed 2 bases at V and 4 bases at J, leaving 15 bases unmatched. Here the CDR3 DNA reads TGTGCCAGCAGCTTACCGGGACTAGCGGGAGGACCTTCCTCCCCAGAGACCCAGTACTTC. It specifies CASSLPGLAGGPSSPETQYF.

The rearrangement joins TRBV30 to TRBJ1-1; possibly TRBD1 for D (5 bases). CDR1 is GTSNPN, CDR2 SVGIG, per germline (reference sequence). The CDR3 length is 12 residues. V was cut by 4 bases and J by 1 base, with 7 bases left in between. This CDR3 reads CAWMGGNTEAFF. In DNA, the CDR3 is TGTGCCTGGATGGGGGGGAACACTGAAGCTTTCTTT.

The chain uses TRBV7-9 and TRBJ2-1, with 7 bases that match TRBD1. Germline trimming cut 2 bases from V and 2 bases from J; bases unmatched to any gene: 3. From germline, CDR1 is SEHNR and CDR2 FQNEAQ (reference sequence). The CDR3 consists of 15 residues. The CDR3 region is CASSLRGQTYNEQFF. The DNA of the CDR3 is TGTGCCAGCAGCTTAAGGGGACAGACCTACAATGAGCAGTTCTTC.

The chain joins TRBV10-3 to TRBJ2-7; D is unclear. The germline V gene has CDR1 ENHRY and CDR2 SYGVKD. The CDR3 spans 12 residues. The ends were cut back, 0 bases at V and 3 bases at J, with 3 bases in the middle. The CDR3 bases are TGTGCCATCAGTGAGTCTAACTACGAGCAGTACTTC. It codes for CAISESNYEQYF.

The chain has TRBV5-4 and TRBJ2-1, with D perhaps TRBD1 (6 bases). Trimming removed 4 bases from V and 2 bases from J, with 13 bases in between. Germline V gene lookup returns CDR1 SGHNT and CDR2 YYREEE (reference sequence). This CDR3 has 15 amino acids. The CDR3 nucleotides read TGTGCCAGCAGCCTGGGTGGGGGCGCCTACAATGAGCAGTTCTTC. It specifies CASSLGGGAYNEQFF.

This chain uses TRBV6-4 with TRBJ2-1; TRBD2 matches at 8 bases. This CDR3 spans 15 amino acids. The germline gives CDR1 MRHNA, CDR2 SNTAGT. V shed 3 bases and J 2 bases; nucleotides not matched to a gene: 3. CDR3 in DNA: TGTGCCAGCAGTGAGGTTAGCGGGACCTACAATGAGCAGTTCTTC. Translated: CASSEVSGTYNEQFF.

J is TRBJ2-1 and V is TRBV2; 10 bases align to TRBD2. The CDR3 length is 14 residues. Looked up from germline, CDR1 is SNHLY and CDR2 is FYNNEI. V was clipped by 11 bases and J by 6 bases; unmatched bases: 10. The CDR3 protein is CAGLSSGSSNEQFF. As DNA, the CDR3 is TGTGCCGGTTTATCTAGCGGGAGTAGCAATGAGCAGTTCTTC. Supplemented by reference TRBV2 and TRBJ2-1, the full variable domain reads EPEVTQTPSHQVTQMGQEVILRCVPISNHLYFYWYRQILGQKVEFLVSFYNNEISEKSEIFDDQFSVERPDGSNFTLKIRSTKLEDSAMYFCAGLSSGSSNEQFFGPGTRLTVL.

This clone was seen a handful of times. J is TRBJ1-6 and V is TRBV2; a possible D gene is TRBD1 (5 bases). Germline V CDR1 and CDR2: SNHLY, FYNNEI. CDR3 length equals 11 residues. V lost 8 bases and J lost 9, with 8 bases in between. CDR3 nucleotide sequence: TGTGCCAGCGGGGGGAGTTCACCCCTCCACTTT. Protein: CASGGSSPLHF.

This clone is a singleton in its sample. The chain carries TRBV5-1 and TRBJ1-1, with 8 bases matching TRBD1. The ends lost 2 bases at V and 5 bases at J; junction bases unmatched: 11. Germline loops: CDR1 SGHRS, CDR2 YFSETQ. CDR3 size: 16 residues. DNA of the CDR3: TGCGCCAGCAGCTTTGGAGGGCAGGGGGCGCGGACTGAAGCTTTCTTT. Translated: CASSFGGQGARTEAFF.

This sequence joins TRBV4-1 and TRBJ1-1; D remains unclear. The CDR3 runs to 14 residues. Between the trimmed V and J ends, which lost 5 bases and 4 bases, there was a span of 14 bases. Germline CDR1 MGHRA, CDR2 YSYEKL. In DNA, the CDR3 is TGCGCCAGCAGCACCGACGAGGTGGGCACTGAAGCTTTCTTT. It yields the protein CASSTDEVGTEAFF.

The chain uses TRBV4-2 and TRBJ2-7; D possibly corresponds to TRBD1 (5 bases). CDR3 size: 16 residues. The V gene lost 2 bases and the J gene lost 2 bases, with 16 bases spanning the gap. Germline V gene lookup returns CDR1 LGHNA and CDR2 YNFKEQ. The CDR3 loop is CASSQSRWAGTYEQYF. CDR3 sequence (DNA): TGTGCCAGCAGCCAAAGTCGATGGGCAGGGACCTACGAGCAGTACTTC.

Comment on this clone: At one boundary the junction diverges from the germline segment, which might be a read error. CDR3 DNA sequence: TGTTCCAGCAGCTTCGGAAGAGGAACGTACGAGCAGTACTTC. It encodes CSSSFGRGTYEQYF. This chain joins TRBV7-9 and TRBJ2-7; no firm D call. Germline CDR1 and CDR2: SEHNR and FQNEAQ (reference sequence). The CDR3 contains 14 residues.

The rearrangement uses TRBV4-1 and TRBJ2-1; D is uncertain. The CDR3 consists of 13 residues. Between the trimmed V and J ends, which lost 4 bases and 7 bases, there was a span of 11 bases. Germline CDR1 and CDR2: MGHRA and YSYEKL. The CDR3 spells CASSRKLENEQFF. The CDR3 DNA sequence: TGCGCCAGCAGCCGAAAGCTAGAGAATGAGCAGTTCTTC.

This clone came up once. CDR3 coding DNA: TGTGCCAGCAGCAAAGTTGGGGTTAGCGGGGGAGTCTCCTACGAGCAGTACTTC. Translated: CASSKVGVSGGVSYEQYF. V gene TRBV21-1 combines with J gene TRBJ2-7; the table names TRBD2, a call not compared with the DNA. TRBV21-1 is noted as a pseudogene. The CDR3 extends over 18 amino acids.

V and J are TRBV6-1 and TRBJ1-2; D ambiguous. Trimming stripped 8 bases from V and 5 bases from J, with 18 bases between. The germline gives CDR1 MNHNS, CDR2 SASEGT. The CDR3 length is 14 residues. In DNA form, the CDR3 reads TGTGCCAGCGAGAGGGCAGCGGCGCTATATGGCTACACCTTC. This sequence encodes CASERAAALYGYTF.

This clone was found once. This sequence joins TRBV2 and TRBJ2-3; 7 nucleotides agree with TRBD1. Germline CDR1 reads SNHLY; CDR2 reads FYNNEI. This CDR3 contains 15 residues. After removal of 5 bases from V and 6 bases from J, the junction contained 11 bases not matched to a gene. This CDR3 reads CASSYRGPLSDTQYF. The CDR3 DNA sequence: TGTGCCAGCAGTTACAGGGGACCCCTTTCCGATACGCAGTATTTT.

The V and J genes are TRBV6-5 and TRBJ1-3; TRBD1 agrees at 7 bases. Germline assignment: CDR1 MNHEY and CDR2 SVGAGI. The length of the CDR3 is 15 residues. The ends lost 4 bases at V and 2 bases at J; junction bases unmatched: 5. The CDR3 coding sequence is TGTGCCAGCAGTTTTAGAACAGGGGCTGGAAACACCATATATTTT. Encoded protein: CASSFRTGAGNTIYF.

V gene TRBV29-1 combines with J gene TRBJ2-3, with D perhaps TRBD2 (5 bases). V was shortened by 3 bases and J by 5 bases, with 15 bases between the two germline ends. The V gene's germline CDR1 is SQVTM and CDR2 ANQGSEA. There are 14 residues in the CDR3. CDR3 sequence (DNA): TGCAGCGTTGATCGGGGAAGGTATGGAGATACGCAGTATTTT. Encoded protein: CSVDRGRYGDTQYF.